The clone carrying this T cell receptor (beta chain) is a singleton in its sample. What it binds is unknown. This entry comes from a study of a mutant IDH1 vaccine in newly diagnosed glioma. Study details: Vaccination was launched 4-6 weeks after radiotherapy alone, or with temozolomide cycles.

Study-wide findings and caveats: Pseudoprogression appeared unlinked to shifts in leading peripheral T cell clonotypes.

Per germline, CDR1 MNHNS and CDR2 SASEGT. The length of the CDR3 is 15 residues. V was pared by 6 bases and J by 8 bases, with 19 bases between. Sequenced by immunoSEQ multiplex PCR; TCRdb stores in-frame clones only, minus some. The repertoire holds some 33,000 clones, with more than 65% as singletons. As to time point: week 35, safety follow-up. Doses of 300 ug of mutant IDH1 20-mer peptide were given with topical imiquimod. Diagnosis in the donors showed new WHO grade 3 or 4 astrocytomas that were IDH1-mutant and ATRX-lost. The sequence was obtained from a man under 40 with glioma. The specimen was PBMCs, collected from a glioma patient whose treatment included an IDH1 peptide vaccine. The chain recombines TRBV6-1 with TRBJ1-4; D gene unclear. CDR3 amino acids: CASRGQPGLGEKLFF. The CDR3 DNA reads TGTGCCAGCAGAGGCCAGCCGGGGTTGGGGGAAAAACTGTTTTTT.